This paragraph reports one T cell receptor beta chain. This clonotype has a count of ten or more. What this receptor recognizes is not known. Base-call qualities are not available, and no considerably larger clone is one nucleotide away. This entry belongs to a study of CD8 T cells in ankylosing spondylitis (dated by TCRdb to 2017 to 2019). Background on the whole study: T cell receptor beta repertoires were profiled in healthy donors and ankylosing spondylitis patients so that disease-linked TCR variants could be found. Peripheral blood was sampled, and synovial fluid was also collected from ankylosing spondylitis patients. The full study cohort comprised around 25 ankylosing spondylitis patients and about 110 healthy donors.

Results the study describes overall, beyond this receptor: Blood from ankylosing spondylitis patients appeared to be characterized by a TCR beta motif made up of under ten highly homologous amino acid variants. The disease-linked clones were reported as significantly enriched in matched synovial fluid samples from ankylosing spondylitis patients. The disease-linked clones showed a CD8+ phenotype and occurred at relatively low frequencies in peripheral blood. Some TCR beta motif variants had previously been reported in synovial fluid and blood of reactive arthritis patients, which suggested common disease-initiation mechanisms.

Sequencing relied on an Illumina HiSeq 2500. Quantitative 5'-RACE with molecular barcodes was the method used to prepare the TCR beta libraries. In the authors' own workflow: A new computational method, built on a probabilistic model of VDJ rearrangement, was used to identify disease-linked TCR variants. TCRdb itself trimmed the public reads at Q25 with fastp, ran MiXCR and retained productive beta chains. CDR3 protein duplicates are merged, each entry listing the most common genes and DNA. The V and J calls, along with clone size, are taken from TCRdb and not from the paper's own processing. The table for this sample lists hundreds of thousands of distinct CDR3 sequences; 10% to 13% of them were counted only once. The top ten hold about a fifth of the sample. Reading from cysteine to phenylalanine, the CDR3 counts 12 amino acids. Of the read, only the CDR3 DNA is kept; its 36 bases are in frame from base 1. V lost 7 bases and J lost 13 bases; the stretch between them is 17 bases long.

The sequence came from a male donor with ankylosing spondylitis or in good health (not recorded which). The sample was blood, either unsorted or a sorted T cell fraction (not recorded which). This receptor chain uses TRBV12-3 or TRBV12-4 and TRBJ2-1; tentative D gene TRBD2, with 5 bases matching. The DNA sequence is as follows: TGTGCCAGCACCACGAACGGGGTAGAACAGTTCTTC. It specifies CASTTNGVEQFF.